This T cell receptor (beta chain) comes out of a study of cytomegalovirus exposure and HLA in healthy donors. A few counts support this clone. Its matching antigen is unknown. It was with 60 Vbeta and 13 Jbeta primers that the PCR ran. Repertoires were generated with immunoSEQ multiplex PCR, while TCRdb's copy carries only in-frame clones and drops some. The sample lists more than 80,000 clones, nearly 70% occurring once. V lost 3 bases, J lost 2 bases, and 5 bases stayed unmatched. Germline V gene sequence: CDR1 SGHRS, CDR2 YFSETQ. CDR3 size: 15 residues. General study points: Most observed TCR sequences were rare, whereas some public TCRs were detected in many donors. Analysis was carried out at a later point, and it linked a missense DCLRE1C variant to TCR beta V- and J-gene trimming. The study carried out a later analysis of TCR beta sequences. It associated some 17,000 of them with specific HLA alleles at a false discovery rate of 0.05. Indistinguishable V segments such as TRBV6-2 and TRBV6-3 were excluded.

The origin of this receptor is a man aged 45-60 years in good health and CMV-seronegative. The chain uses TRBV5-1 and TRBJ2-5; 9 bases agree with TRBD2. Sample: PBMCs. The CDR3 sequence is CASSSHSGGQETQYF. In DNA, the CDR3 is TGCGCCAGCAGCTCCCACAGCGGGGGGCAAGAGACCCAGTACTTC.